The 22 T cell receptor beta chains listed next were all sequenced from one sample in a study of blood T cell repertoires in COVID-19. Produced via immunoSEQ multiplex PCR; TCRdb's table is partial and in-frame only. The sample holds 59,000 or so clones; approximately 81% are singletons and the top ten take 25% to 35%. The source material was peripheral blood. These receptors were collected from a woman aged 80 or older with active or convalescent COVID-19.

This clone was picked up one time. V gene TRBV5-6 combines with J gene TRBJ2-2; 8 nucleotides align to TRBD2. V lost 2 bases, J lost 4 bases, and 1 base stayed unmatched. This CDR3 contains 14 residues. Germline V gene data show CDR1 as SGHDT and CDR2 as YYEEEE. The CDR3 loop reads CASSLRGGTGELFF. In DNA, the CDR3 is TGTGCCAGCAGCTTACGGGGGGGCACCGGGGAGCTGTTTTTT.

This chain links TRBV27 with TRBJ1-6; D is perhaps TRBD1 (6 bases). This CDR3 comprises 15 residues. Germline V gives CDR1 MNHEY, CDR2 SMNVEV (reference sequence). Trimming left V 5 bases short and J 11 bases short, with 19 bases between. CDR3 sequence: CASSPEQGLSAPLHF. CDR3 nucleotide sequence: TGTGCCAGCAGTCCAGAGCAGGGGCTCTCTGCACCCCTCCACTTT.

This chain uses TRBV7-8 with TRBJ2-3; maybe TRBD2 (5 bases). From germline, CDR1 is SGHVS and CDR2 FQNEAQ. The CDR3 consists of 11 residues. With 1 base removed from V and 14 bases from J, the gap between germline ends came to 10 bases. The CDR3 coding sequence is TGTGCCAGCAGCTTAGTCGGGGAACCGTATTTT. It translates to CASSLVGEPYF.

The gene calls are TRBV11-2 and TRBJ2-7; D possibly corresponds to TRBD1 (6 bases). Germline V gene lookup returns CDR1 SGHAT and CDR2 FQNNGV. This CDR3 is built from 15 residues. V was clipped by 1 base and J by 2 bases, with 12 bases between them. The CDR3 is CASSLVSDSTYEQYF. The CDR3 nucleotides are TGTGCCAGCAGCTTAGTCTCGGACAGTACCTACGAGCAGTACTTC.

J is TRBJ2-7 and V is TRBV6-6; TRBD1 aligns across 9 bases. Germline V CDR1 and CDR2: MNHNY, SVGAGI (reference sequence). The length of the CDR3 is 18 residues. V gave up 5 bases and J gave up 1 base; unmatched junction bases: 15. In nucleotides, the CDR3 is TGTGCCAGCAGTCTAAAAACGTCCGGGACAGGGTCTTCCTACGAGCAGTACTTC. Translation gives CASSLKTSGTGSSYEQYF.

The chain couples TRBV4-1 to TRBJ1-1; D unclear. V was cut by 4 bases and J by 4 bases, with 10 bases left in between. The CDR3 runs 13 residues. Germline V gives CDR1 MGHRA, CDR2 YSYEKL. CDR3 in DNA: TGCGCCAGCAGCCCCGGTTTTGGCACTGAAGCTTTCTTT. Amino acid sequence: CASSPGFGTEAFF.

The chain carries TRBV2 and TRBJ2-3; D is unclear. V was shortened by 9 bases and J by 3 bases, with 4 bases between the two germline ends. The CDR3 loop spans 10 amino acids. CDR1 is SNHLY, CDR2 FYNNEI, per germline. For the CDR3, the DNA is TGTGCCAGTAGAACAGATACGCAGTATTTT. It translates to CASRTDTQYF. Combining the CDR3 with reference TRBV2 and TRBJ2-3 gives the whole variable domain EPEVTQTPSHQVTQMGQEVILRCVPISNHLYFYWYRQILGQKVEFLVSFYNNEISEKSEIFDDQFSVERPDGSNFTLKIRSTKLEDSAMYFCASRTDTQYFGPGTRLTVL.

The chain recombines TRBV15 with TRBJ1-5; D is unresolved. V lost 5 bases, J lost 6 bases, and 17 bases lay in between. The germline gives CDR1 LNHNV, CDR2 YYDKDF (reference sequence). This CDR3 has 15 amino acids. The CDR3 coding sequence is TGTGCCACCAGCCGGAGTGGGTTAAGTGTTCAGCCCCAGCATTTT. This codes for CATSRSGLSVQPQHF.

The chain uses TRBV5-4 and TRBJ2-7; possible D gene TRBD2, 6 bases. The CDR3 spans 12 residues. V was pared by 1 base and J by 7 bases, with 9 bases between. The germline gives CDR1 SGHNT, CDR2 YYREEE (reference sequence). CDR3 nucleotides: TGTGCCAGCAGCTTGTATAGCGGTGAGCAGTACTTC. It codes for CASSLYSGEQYF.

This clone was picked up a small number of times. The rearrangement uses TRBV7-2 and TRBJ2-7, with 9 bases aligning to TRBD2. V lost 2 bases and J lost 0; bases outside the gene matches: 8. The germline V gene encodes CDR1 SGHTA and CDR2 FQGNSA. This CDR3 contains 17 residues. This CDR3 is CASSLTHASGASYEQYF. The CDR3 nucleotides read TGTGCCAGCAGCTTAACCCACGCTAGCGGGGCCTCCTACGAGCAGTACTTC. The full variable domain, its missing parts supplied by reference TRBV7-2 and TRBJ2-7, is GAGVSQSPSNKVTEKGKDVELRCDPISGHTALYWYRQSLGQGLEFLIYFQGNSAPDKSGLPSDRFSAERTGGSVSTLTIQRTQQEDSAVYLCASSLTHASGASYEQYFGPGTRLTVT.

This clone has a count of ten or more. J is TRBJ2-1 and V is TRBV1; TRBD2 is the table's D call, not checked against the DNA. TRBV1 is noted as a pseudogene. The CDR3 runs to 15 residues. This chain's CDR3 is CTSSQARGSYNEQFF. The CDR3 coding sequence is TGCACCAGCAGCCAGGCCCGGGGCTCCTACAATGAGCAGTTCTTC.

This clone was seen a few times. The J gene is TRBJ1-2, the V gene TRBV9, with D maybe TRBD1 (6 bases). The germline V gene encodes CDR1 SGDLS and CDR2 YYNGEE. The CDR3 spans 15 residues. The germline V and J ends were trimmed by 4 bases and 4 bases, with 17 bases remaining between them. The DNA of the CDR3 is TGTGCCAGCAGCCTTGACGCCGACAGGCCCTATGGCTACACCTTC. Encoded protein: CASSLDADRPYGYTF.

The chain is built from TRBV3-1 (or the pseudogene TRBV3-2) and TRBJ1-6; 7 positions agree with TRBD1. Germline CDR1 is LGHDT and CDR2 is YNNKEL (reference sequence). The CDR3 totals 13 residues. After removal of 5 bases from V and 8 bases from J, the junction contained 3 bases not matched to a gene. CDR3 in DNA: TGTGCCAGCAGCACAGGGGATGATTCACCCCTCCACTTT. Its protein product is CASSTGDDSPLHF.

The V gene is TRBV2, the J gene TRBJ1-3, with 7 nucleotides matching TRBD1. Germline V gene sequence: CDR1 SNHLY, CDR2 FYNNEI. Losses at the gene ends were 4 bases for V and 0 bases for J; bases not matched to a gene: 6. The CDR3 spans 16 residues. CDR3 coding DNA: TGTGCCAGCAGTGCTTTGGACAGGAACTCTGGAAACACCATATATTTT. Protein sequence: CASSALDRNSGNTIYF.

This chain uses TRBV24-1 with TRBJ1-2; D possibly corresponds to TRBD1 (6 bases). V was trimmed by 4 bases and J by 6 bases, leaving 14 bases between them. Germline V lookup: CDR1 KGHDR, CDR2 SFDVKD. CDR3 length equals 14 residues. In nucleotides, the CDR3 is TGTGCCACCAGTGAACAGGGAGCAAACAATGGCTACACCTTC. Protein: CATSEQGANNGYTF.

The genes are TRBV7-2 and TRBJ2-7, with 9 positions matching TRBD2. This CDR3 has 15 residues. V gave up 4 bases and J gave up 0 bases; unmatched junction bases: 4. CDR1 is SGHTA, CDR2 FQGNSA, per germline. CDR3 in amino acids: CASSSGLAGSYEQYF. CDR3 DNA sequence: TGTGCCAGCAGCTCGGGACTAGCCGGCTCCTACGAGCAGTACTTC.

CDR3 sequence reads: CASSFVDRAVSPLHF. The CDR3 DNA reads TGTGCCAGCAGCTTCGTGGACAGGGCGGTTTCACCCCTCCACTTT. The V gene is TRBV7-9, the J gene TRBJ1-6, with 8 bases matching TRBD1. The CDR3 is 15 residues long. Germline-derived CDR1 and CDR2 are SEHNR and FQNEAQ (reference sequence). The junction had 7 bases not matched to a gene; V was cut back by 3 bases and J by 9 bases.

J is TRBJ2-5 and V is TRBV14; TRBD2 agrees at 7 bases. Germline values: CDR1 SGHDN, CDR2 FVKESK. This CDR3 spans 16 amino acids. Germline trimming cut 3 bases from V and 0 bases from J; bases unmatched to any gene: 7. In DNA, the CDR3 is TGTGCCAGCAGCCACGTGGCGGGGGTAAACCAAGAGACCCAGTACTTC. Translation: CASSHVAGVNQETQYF.

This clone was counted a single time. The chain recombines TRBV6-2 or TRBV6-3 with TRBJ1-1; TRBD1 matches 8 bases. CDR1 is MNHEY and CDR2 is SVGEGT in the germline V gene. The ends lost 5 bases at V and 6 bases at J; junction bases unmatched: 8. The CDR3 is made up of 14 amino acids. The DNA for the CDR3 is TGTGCCAGCAGTACCTCCGGACAGGGCTCTGAAGCTTTCTTT. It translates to CASSTSGQGSEAFF.

Here the CDR3 DNA reads TGCGCCAGCAGTGAGAGATGGGACAGGCGCAATCAGCCCCAGCATTTT. This translates into CASSERWDRRNQPQHF. V is TRBV10-1 and J is TRBJ1-5; 8 nucleotides match TRBD1. From germline, CDR1 is WNHNN and CDR2 SYGVQD (reference sequence). The CDR3 is made up of 16 amino acids. Losses at the gene ends were 2 bases for V and 2 bases for J; bases not matched to a gene: 5.

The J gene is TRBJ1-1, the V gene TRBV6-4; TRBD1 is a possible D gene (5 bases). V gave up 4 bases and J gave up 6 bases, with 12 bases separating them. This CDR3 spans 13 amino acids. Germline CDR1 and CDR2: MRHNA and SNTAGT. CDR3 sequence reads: CASSAHPGAEAFF. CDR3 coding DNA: TGTGCCAGCAGTGCGCACCCGGGGGCTGAAGCTTTCTTT.

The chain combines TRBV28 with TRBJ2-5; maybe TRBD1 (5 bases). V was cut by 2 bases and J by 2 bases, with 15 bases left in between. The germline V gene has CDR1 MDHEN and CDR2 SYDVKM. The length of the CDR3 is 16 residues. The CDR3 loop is CASSLTGSRAQETQYF. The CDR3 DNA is TGTGCCAGCAGTTTAACGGGCTCCAGGGCACAAGAGACCCAGTACTTC.